Sequencing of this TCR beta chain was carried out in a study of CD8+ T cells in alopecia areata. This clone was seen a handful of times. The antigen is unknown. The sequencing template was cDNA reverse transcribed from extracted RNA. The assay was immunoSEQ multiplex PCR, and TCRdb's table has in-frame clones only and misses some. The sample lists 150,000 to 200,000 clones, around 60% occurring once. Study-wide results and caveats: Patients displayed less clarity in TCR sharing than mice, a finding possibly related to HLA. Scalp clonality and expanded CD8+ clones among the top 100 fell significantly with tofacitinib. In lesional scalp, particularly from alopecia totalis/universalis, clonality was higher than in normal scalp. Throughout tofacitinib, many expanded lesional clones continued to persist in scalp and blood.

The CDR3 is 14 amino acids. CDR1 is GTSNPN and CDR2 is SVGIG in the germline V gene (reference sequence). Deletions cut 1 base from V and 5 bases from J, with 11 bases between. Treatment described: oral pan-JAK inhibitor, 5-10 mg twice daily. Specimen: CD4+ T cells sorted from blood, collected at week 49, from a patient treated with tofacitinib. The rearrangement uses TRBV30 and TRBJ1-4; D is undetermined. The receptor was isolated from a human donor with alopecia areata. CDR3 DNA: TGTGCCTGGAGTGGACCGAATTCGAATGAAAAACTGTTTTTT. Translation gives CAWSGPNSNEKLFF. The variable domain in full, completed from reference TRBV30 and TRBJ1-4, reads SQTIHQWPATLVQPVGSPLSLECTVEGTSNPNLYWYRQAAGRGLQLLFYSVGIGQISSEVPQNLSASRPQDRQFILSSKKLLLSDSGFYLCAWSGPNSNEKLFFGSGTQLSVL.